These 6 T cell receptor beta chains were sequenced from one sample in a study of blood T cell repertoires in COVID-19. TCRdb's copy holds only in-frame clones and misses some; the assay was immunoSEQ multiplex PCR. The table lists about 74,000 clones, 75% of them singletons. Sequences were obtained from peripheral blood. These receptors were collected from a man between 65 and 79 years old with acute or convalescent COVID-19.

The genes are TRBV20-1 and TRBJ2-1; D gene ambiguous. Deletions cut 4 bases from V and 10 bases from J, with 11 bases between. This CDR3 contains 11 residues. Germline values: CDR1 DFQATT, CDR2 SNEGSKA (reference sequence). CDR3 protein: CSAKRQPEQFF. CDR3 sequence (DNA): TGCAGTGCTAAGAGGCAGCCGGAGCAGTTCTTC.

The J gene is TRBJ2-7, the V gene TRBV7-2; tentatively, D is TRBD1 (6 bases). The V gene's germline CDR1 is SGHTA and CDR2 FQGNSA. Trimming took 4 bases from V and 0 from J, leaving 10 bases between them. The CDR3 spans 14 residues. The CDR3 nucleotides are TGTGCCAGCAGCTCAGACAGGAGCTCCTACGAGCAGTACTTC. It encodes CASSSDRSSYEQYF.

This chain links TRBV6-6 with TRBJ1-5; D gene ambiguous. V was clipped by 2 bases and J by 5 bases, with 10 bases between them. The CDR3 is 14 amino acids. Looked up from germline, CDR1 is MNHNY and CDR2 is SVGAGI (reference sequence). DNA for the CDR3: TGTGCCAGCAGTTACATGGAGGATGATCAGCCCCAGCATTTT. Encoded protein: CASSYMEDDQPQHF.

This clone was observed a handful of times. V and J are TRBV5-6 and TRBJ2-7; 10 bases agree with TRBD1. With 3 bases clipped from V and 7 bases from J, the junction kept 13 bases outside the gene matches. This CDR3 comprises 16 residues. CDR1 and CDR2 from the germline V gene are SGHDT and YYEEEE. The CDR3 loop reads CASSSGLRDRGDEQYF. CDR3 DNA: TGTGCCAGCAGCTCCGGCCTCCGGGACAGGGGAGATGAGCAGTACTTC.

The rearrangement uses TRBV3-1 (or the pseudogene TRBV3-2) and TRBJ2-7; perhaps TRBD1 as D (6 bases). Germline CDR1 LGHDT, CDR2 YNNKEL (reference sequence). There are 19 residues in the CDR3. The V gene lost 2 bases and the J gene lost 1 base, with 24 bases spanning the gap. The CDR3 sequence is CASSQFRPQGPPLSYEQYF. DNA for the CDR3: TGTGCCAGCAGCCAATTTAGACCACAGGGTCCTCCTCTTTCCTACGAGCAGTACTTC.

CDR3 residues: CSTILHEGSEQFF. CDR3 bases: TGCAGCACGATCCTCCATGAGGGAAGTGAGCAGTTCTTC. The V call is TRBV29-1, the J call TRBJ2-1; D possibly corresponds to TRBD2 (5 bases). CDR3 size: 13 residues. The germline CDR1 and CDR2 sequences are SQVTM and ANQGSEA. V lost 8 bases and J 9 bases, leaving 20 bases between the germline ends.